The following is a T cell receptor beta chain sequence with its context. The antigen is not known. The V gene's germline CDR1 is SEHNR and CDR2 FQNEAQ (reference sequence). J was trimmed by 2 bases and V by 5 bases; bases with no gene match: 2. The CDR3 length is 14 residues. TCRdb's copy holds only in-frame clones and misses some; the assay was immunoSEQ multiplex PCR. The data contain 100,000 to 150,000 clones, 70% to 90% of them seen just once; the ten biggest clones take up 20% to 25%. These data belong to a study of T cell responses to AZD1222 COVID-19 vaccine. Overall study findings and caveats: Among those given AZD1222, only six were seropositive at baseline. Within unmutated variant regions lay the reported targets of nearly half of spike-specific TCRs.

The receptor's source is an adult in good health. Source: peripheral blood, taken on day 0 of AZD1222 vaccination. This chain uses TRBV7-9 with TRBJ1-3; 8 bases line up with TRBD1. The DNA of the CDR3 is TGTGCCAGCAGCGAGACAGGGGCTGGAAACACCATATATTTT. This encodes CASSETGAGNTIYF.